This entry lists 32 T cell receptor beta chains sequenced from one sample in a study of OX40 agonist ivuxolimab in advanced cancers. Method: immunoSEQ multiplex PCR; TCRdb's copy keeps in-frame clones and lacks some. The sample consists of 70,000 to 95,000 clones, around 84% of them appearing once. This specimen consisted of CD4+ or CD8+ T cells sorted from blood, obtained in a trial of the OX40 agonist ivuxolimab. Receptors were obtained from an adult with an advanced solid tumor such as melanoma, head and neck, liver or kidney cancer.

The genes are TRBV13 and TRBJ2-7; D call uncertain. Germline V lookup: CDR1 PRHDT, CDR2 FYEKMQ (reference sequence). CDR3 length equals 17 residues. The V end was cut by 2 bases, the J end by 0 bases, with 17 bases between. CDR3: CASSLTSGRDASYEQYF. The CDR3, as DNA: TGTGCCAGCAGCTTAACGTCAGGCCGCGACGCCTCCTACGAGCAGTACTTC.

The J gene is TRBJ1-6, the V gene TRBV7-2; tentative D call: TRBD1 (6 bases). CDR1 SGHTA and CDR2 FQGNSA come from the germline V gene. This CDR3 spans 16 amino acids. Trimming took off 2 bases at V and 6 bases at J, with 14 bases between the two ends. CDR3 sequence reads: CASSLQGWGGNSPLHF. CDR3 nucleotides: TGTGCCAGCAGCTTACAGGGGTGGGGGGGTAATTCACCCCTCCACTTT.

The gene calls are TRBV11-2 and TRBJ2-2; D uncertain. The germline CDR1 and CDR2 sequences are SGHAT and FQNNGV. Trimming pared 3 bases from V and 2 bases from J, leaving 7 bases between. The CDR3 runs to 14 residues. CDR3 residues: CASSLLGNTGELFF. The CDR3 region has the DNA TGTGCCAGCAGCTTGCTGGGAAACACCGGGGAGCTGTTTTTT.

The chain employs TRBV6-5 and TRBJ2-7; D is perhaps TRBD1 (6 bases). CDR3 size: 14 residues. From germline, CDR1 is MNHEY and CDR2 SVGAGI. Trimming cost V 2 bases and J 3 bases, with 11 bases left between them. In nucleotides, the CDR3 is TGTGCCAGCAGTTACAGGGGGAATTACTACGAGCAGTACTTC. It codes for CASSYRGNYYEQYF.

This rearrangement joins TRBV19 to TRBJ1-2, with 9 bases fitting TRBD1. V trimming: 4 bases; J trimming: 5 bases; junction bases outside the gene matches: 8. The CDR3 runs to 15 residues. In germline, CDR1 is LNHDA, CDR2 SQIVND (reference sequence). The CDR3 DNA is TGTGCCAGTAGTACTGCCCATGGACAGGGGTATGGCTACACCTTC. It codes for CASSTAHGQGYGYTF. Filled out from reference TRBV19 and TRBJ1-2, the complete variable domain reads DGGITQSPKYLFRKEGQNVTLSCEQNLNHDAMYWYRQDPGQGLRLIYYSQIVNDFQKGDIAEGYSVSREKKESFPLTVTSAQKNPTAFYLCASSTAHGQGYGYTFGSGTRLTVV.

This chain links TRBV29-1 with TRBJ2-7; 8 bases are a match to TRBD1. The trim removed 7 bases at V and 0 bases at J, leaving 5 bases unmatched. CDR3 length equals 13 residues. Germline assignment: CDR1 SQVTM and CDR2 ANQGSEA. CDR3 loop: CSARQGSSYEQYF. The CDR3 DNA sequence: TGCAGCGCCCGACAGGGGTCCTCCTACGAGCAGTACTTC.

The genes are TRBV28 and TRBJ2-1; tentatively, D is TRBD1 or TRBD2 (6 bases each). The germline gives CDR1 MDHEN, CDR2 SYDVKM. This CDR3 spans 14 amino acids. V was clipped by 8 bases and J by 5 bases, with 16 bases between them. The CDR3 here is CASFRGLPNNEQFF. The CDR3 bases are TGTGCCAGCTTCAGGGGACTCCCCAACAATGAGCAGTTCTTC.

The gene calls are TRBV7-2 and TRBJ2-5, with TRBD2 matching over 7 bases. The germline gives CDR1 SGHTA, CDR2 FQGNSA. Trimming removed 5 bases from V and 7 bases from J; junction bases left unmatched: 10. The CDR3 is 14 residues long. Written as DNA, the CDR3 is TGTGCCAGCAGCCTCCCGGAGACGGGGGGGACCCAGTACTTC. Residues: CASSLPETGGTQYF.

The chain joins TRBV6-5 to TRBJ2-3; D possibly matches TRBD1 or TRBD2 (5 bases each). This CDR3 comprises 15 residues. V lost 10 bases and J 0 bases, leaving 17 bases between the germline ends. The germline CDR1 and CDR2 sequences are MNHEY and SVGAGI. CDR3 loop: CATTRGAVSTDTQYF. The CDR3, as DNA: TGTGCCACTACCCGGGGCGCTGTCAGCACAGATACGCAGTATTTT.

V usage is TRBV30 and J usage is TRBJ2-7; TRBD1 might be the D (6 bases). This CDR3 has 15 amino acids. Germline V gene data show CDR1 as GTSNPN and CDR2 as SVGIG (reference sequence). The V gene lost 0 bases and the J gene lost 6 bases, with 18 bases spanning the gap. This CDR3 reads CAWSVLSGRGGEQYF. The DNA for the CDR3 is TGTGCCTGGAGTGTACTTTCGGGCAGGGGTGGCGAGCAGTACTTC.

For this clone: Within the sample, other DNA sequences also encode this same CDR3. As DNA, the CDR3 is TGCAGTGCTAGTTTGGGCAGGGAAGCTTTCTTT. Translation: CSASLGREAFF. This sequence joins TRBV20-1 and TRBJ1-1; no definite D call. In germline, CDR1 is DFQATT, CDR2 SNEGSKA (reference sequence). Trimming shortened V by 3 bases and J by 8 bases, and 10 bases separated the two germline ends. The CDR3 runs to 11 residues.

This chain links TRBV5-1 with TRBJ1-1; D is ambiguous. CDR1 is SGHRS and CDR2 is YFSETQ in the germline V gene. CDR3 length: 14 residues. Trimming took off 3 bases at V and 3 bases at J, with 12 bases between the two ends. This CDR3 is CASSSRNMDTEAFF. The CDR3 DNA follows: TGCGCCAGCAGCTCGCGGAATATGGACACTGAAGCTTTCTTT.

In DNA, the CDR3 is TGTGCCAGCAGCTTGGATCCGGGGGTTTCGCACATTCAGTACTTC. Translating gives CASSLDPGVSHIQYF. The chain is built from TRBV5-6 and TRBJ2-4, with D maybe TRBD2 (6 bases). The V end lost 0 bases, the J end lost 8 bases, and 15 bases lay between the germline ends. The CDR3 consists of 15 residues. The germline gives CDR1 SGHDT, CDR2 YYEEEE.

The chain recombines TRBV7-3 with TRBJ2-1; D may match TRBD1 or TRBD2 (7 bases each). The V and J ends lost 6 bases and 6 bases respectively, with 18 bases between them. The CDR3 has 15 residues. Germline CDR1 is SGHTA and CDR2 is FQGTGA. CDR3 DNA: TGTGCCAGCAGTAGACAGGGTGGGGAGGGCAATGAGCAGTTCTTC. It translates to CASSRQGGEGNEQFF.

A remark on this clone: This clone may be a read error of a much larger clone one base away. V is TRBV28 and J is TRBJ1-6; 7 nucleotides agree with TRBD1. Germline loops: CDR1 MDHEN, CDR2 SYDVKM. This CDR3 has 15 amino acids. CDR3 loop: CASSGRDRPNSPLYF. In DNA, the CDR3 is TGTGCCAGCAGTGGACGGGACAGACCCAATTCACCCCTCTACTTT.

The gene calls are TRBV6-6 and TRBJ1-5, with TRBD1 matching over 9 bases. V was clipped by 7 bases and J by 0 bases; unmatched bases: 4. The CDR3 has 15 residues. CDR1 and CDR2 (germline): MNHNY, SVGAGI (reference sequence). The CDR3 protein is CASTDRGLSNQPQHF. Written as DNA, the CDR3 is TGTGCCAGCACGGACAGGGGCCTTAGCAATCAGCCCCAGCATTTT.

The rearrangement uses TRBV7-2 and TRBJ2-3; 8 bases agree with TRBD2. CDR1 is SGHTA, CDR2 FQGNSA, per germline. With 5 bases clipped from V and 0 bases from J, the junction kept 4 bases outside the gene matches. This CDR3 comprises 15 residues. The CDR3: CASSLSGTSTDTQYF. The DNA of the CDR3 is TGTGCCAGCAGCCTTAGCGGGACAAGCACAGATACGCAGTATTTT.

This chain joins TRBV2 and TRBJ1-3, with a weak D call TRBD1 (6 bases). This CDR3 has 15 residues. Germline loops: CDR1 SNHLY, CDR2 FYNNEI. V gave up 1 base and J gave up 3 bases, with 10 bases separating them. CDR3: CASSEGGRFGNTIYF. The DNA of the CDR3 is TGTGCCAGCAGTGAAGGGGGGCGGTTTGGAAACACCATATATTTT.

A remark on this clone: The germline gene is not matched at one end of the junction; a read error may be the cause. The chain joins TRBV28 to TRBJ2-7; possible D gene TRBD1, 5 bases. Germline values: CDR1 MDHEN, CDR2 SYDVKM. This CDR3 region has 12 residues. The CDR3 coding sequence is TGTGCCAGCAGTCTTGTGGCAGGGATCTCGCACTTC. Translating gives CASSLVAGISHF.

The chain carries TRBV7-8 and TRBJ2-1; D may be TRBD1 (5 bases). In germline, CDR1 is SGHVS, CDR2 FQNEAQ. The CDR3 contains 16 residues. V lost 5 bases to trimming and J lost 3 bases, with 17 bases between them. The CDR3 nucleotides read TGTGCCAGCAGCCAAATCCAGGGCATCTTCTACAATGAGCAGTTCTTC. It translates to CASSQIQGIFYNEQFF.

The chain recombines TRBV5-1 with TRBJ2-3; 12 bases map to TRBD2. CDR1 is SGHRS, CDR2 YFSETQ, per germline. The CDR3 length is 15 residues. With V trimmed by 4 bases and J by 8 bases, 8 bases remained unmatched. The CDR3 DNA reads TGCGCCAGCAGCCCGCCGATGACTAGCGGGGGTACGCAGTATTTT. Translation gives CASSPPMTSGGTQYF.

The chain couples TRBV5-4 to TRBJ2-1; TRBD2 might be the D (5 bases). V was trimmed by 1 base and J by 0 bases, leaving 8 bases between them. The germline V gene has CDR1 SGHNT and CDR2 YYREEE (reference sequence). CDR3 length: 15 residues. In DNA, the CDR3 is TGTGCCAGCAGCTTGTTAGCGAGCTCCTACAATGAGCAGTTCTTC. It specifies CASSLLASSYNEQFF.

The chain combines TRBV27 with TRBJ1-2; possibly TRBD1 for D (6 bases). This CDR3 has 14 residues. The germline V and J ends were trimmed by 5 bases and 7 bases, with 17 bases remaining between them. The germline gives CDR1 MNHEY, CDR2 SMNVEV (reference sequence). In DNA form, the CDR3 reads TGTGCCAGCAGTCTACAGCAACAAGGGGGTGGCTACACCTTC. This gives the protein CASSLQQQGGGYTF.

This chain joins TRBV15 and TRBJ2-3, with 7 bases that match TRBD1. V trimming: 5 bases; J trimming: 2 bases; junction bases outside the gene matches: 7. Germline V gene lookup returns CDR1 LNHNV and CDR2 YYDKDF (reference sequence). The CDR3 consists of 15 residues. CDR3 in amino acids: CATSSDRAPTDTQYF. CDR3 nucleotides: TGTGCCACCAGCTCTGACAGGGCCCCCACAGATACGCAGTATTTT.

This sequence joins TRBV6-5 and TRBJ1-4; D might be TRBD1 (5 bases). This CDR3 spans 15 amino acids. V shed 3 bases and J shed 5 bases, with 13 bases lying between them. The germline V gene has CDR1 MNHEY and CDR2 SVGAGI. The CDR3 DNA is TGTGCCAGCAGTTATGGAGGGACTATAAATGAAAAACTGTTTTTT. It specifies CASSYGGTINEKLFF.

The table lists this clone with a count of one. The CDR3 loop is CASSQGNTGELFF. CDR3 in DNA: TGTGCCAGCAGCCAGGGGAACACCGGGGAGCTGTTTTTT. The rearrangement links TRBV2 to TRBJ2-2; a weak D match, TRBD1 (5 bases). The V end lost 6 bases, the J end lost 1 base, and 6 bases lay between the germline ends. The germline gives CDR1 SNHLY, CDR2 FYNNEI. This CDR3 is 13 amino acids long.

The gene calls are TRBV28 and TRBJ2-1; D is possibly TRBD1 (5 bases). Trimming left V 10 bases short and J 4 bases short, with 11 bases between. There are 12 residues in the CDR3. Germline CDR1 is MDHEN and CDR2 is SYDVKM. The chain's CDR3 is CATLQVYNEQFF. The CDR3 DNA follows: TGTGCCACCCTACAGGTTTACAATGAGCAGTTCTTC.

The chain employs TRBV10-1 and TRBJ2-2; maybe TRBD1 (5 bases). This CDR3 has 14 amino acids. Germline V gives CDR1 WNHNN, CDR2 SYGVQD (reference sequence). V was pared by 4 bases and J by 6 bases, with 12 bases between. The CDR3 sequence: CASSGVVGAGELFF. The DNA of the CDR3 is TGCGCCAGCAGTGGAGTCGTAGGGGCCGGGGAGCTGTTTTTT.

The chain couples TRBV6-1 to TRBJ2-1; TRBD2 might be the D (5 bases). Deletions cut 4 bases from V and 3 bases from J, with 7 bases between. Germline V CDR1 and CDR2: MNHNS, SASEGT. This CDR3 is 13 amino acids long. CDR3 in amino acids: CASSARGYNEQFF. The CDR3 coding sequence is TGTGCCAGCAGTGCTCGGGGCTACAATGAGCAGTTCTTC.

The CDR3, as DNA: TGCGCCAGCAGCTTGAGCGGAGAAACCTACGAGCAGTACTTC. This encodes CASSLSGETYEQYF. The chain employs TRBV5-1 and TRBJ2-7, with D perhaps matching TRBD2 (5 bases). Trimming cost V 1 base and J 2 bases, with 10 bases left between them. The CDR3 is made up of 14 amino acids. Germline CDR1 is SGHRS and CDR2 is YFSETQ. The entire variable domain, with the rest obtained from reference TRBV5-1 and TRBJ2-7, is as follows: KAGVTQTPRYLIKTRGQQVTLSCSPISGHRSVSWYQQTPGQGLQFLFEYFSETQRNKGNFPGRFSGRQFSNSRSEMNVSTLELGDSALYLCASSLSGETYEQYFGPGTRLTVT.

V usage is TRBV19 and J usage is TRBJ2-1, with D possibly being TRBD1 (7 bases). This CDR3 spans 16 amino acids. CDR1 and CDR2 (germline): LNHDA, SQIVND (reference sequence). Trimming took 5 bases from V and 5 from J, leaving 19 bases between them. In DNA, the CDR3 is TGTGCCAGTAGTCTCACGCCGGACAGGAGGGACAATGAGCAGTTCTTC. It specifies CASSLTPDRRDNEQFF.

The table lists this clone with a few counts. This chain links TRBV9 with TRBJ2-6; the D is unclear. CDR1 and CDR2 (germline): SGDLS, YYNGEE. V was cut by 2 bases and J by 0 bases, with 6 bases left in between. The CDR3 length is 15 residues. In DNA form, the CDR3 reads TGTGCCAGCAGCGTTGAGCCCTCTGGGGCCAACGTCCTGACTTTC. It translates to CASSVEPSGANVLTF.